Each of the 23 T cell receptor beta chains below was sequenced from the same sample in a study of long-term antiretroviral therapy in people with HIV. Researchers report immunoSEQ v3.0 was run at survey level. Assay used: immunoSEQ multiplex PCR; TCRdb lists only in-frame clones, some missing. Of around 27,000 clones listed, about 86% are singletons. The sample here was unsorted PBMCs, taken around 4.6 years after starting antiretroviral therapy. The receptors were sampled from a man aged 25-45 years with HIV.

This rearrangement joins TRBV19 to TRBJ1-5; the D gene is possibly TRBD1 (6 bases). Germline V lookup: CDR1 LNHDA, CDR2 SQIVND (reference sequence). V dropped 10 bases and J dropped 5 bases, with 15 bases sitting between them. This CDR3 comprises 13 residues. DNA of the CDR3: TGTGCCACTAGGGGGGACCCCGATCAGCCCCAGCATTTT. Translation: CATRGDPDQPQHF.

This clone was counted once. This chain uses TRBV13 with TRBJ1-2; D may be TRBD1 (5 bases). Looked up from germline, CDR1 is PRHDT and CDR2 is FYEKMQ (reference sequence). V lost 2 bases and J lost 5, with 9 bases in between. The CDR3 has 13 amino acids. The CDR3 DNA reads as TGTGCCAGCAGCTTACAAGAGGGGTATGGCTACACCTTC. It specifies CASSLQEGYGYTF.

The chain uses TRBV7-9 and TRBJ2-6; D is unclear. Trimming shortened V by 1 base and J by 1 base, and 2 bases separated the two germline ends. This CDR3 region has 14 residues. Germline-derived CDR1 and CDR2 are SEHNR and FQNEAQ (reference sequence). The CDR3 protein is CASSLGSGANVLTF. The CDR3 bases are TGTGCCAGCAGCTTAGGGTCTGGGGCCAACGTCCTGACTTTC.

This clone was counted between two and nine times. This chain uses TRBV7-9 with TRBJ2-7; 8 bases match TRBD1. The germline V gene encodes CDR1 SEHNR and CDR2 FQNEAQ (reference sequence). The V and J ends lost 2 bases and 4 bases, in that order; junction bases with no gene match: 4. The CDR3 has 14 amino acids. DNA of the CDR3: TGTGCCAGCAGCTTATCCGGGACAGGTTACGAGCAGTACTTC. Amino acid sequence: CASSLSGTGYEQYF.

The chain joins TRBV1 to TRBJ2-6; the D call in the table, TRBD1, was not verified against the DNA. TRBV1 is a recognized pseudogene. This CDR3 contains 20 residues. The CDR3 sequence is CTSSQDFGGTGKPGANVLTF. The CDR3 DNA sequence: TGCACCAGCAGCCAAGATTTCGGGGGGACAGGGAAACCTGGGGCCAACGTCCTGACTTTC.

The V call is TRBV6-1, the J call TRBJ1-2; 7 bases map to TRBD1. This CDR3 contains 14 residues. Looked up from germline, CDR1 is MNHNS and CDR2 is SASEGT. Trimming at V came to 3 bases and at J to 2 bases, leaving 3 bases not matched to a gene. The CDR3 bases are TGTGCCAGCAGTGAGGTACAGGGGAACTATGGCTACACCTTC. This sequence encodes CASSEVQGNYGYTF.

V usage is TRBV11-2 and J usage is TRBJ1-1; D remains unclear. V lost 1 base to trimming and J lost 1 base, with 4 bases between them. This CDR3 region has 13 residues. CDR1 and CDR2 from the germline V gene are SGHAT and FQNNGV. For the CDR3, the DNA is TGTGCCAGCAGCTTAGGGGGGAACACTGAAGCTTTCTTT. It codes for CASSLGGNTEAFF.

V and J are TRBV19 and TRBJ1-1; 10 positions match TRBD1. Germline CDR1 is LNHDA and CDR2 is SQIVND (reference sequence). The CDR3 has 14 amino acids. Trimming removed 6 bases from V and 5 bases from J; junction bases left unmatched: 6. CDR3 in DNA: TGTGCCAGTAGGACAGGGGGCTCGAGTACTGAAGCTTTCTTT. Protein product: CASRTGGSSTEAFF.

V and J are TRBV4-3 and TRBJ2-3; 9 bases line up with TRBD2. In germline, CDR1 is LGHNA, CDR2 YSLEER. J lost 6 bases, V lost 0 bases, and 16 bases had no gene match. This CDR3 has 19 amino acids. The CDR3, as DNA: TGCGCCAGCAGCCAAGAGGCCGGGGGGCTAGCGGGATCGCGGGATACGCAGTATTTT. Encoded protein: CASSQEAGGLAGSRDTQYF.

This rearrangement joins TRBV15 to TRBJ1-2; D unclear. Per germline, CDR1 LNHNV and CDR2 YYDKDF (reference sequence). There are 14 residues in the CDR3. Trimming stripped 0 bases from V and 6 bases from J, with 11 bases between. The CDR3 DNA reads TGTGCCACCAGCAGAGAACGCGGAATTAATGGCTACACCTTC. Protein: CATSRERGINGYTF.

This clone has only one observation. The chain couples TRBV18 to TRBJ1-1, with TRBD1 matching 7 bases. The CDR3 contains 14 residues. V shed 8 bases and J 0 bases; nucleotides not matched to a gene: 6. In germline, CDR1 is KGHSH, CDR2 LQKENI. CDR3 sequence reads: CASTWDSMNTEAFF. The CDR3 DNA reads TGTGCCAGCACCTGGGACAGCATGAACACTGAAGCTTTCTTT.

The V gene is TRBV7-2, the J gene TRBJ1-4; D gene uncertain. Trimming took off 5 bases at V and 6 bases at J, with 19 bases between the two ends. The CDR3 is 16 residues long. CDR1 and CDR2 from the germline V gene are SGHTA and FQGNSA. The CDR3 sequence: CASSPTGWGSDEKLFF. DNA of the CDR3: TGTGCCAGCAGCCCGACCGGGTGGGGATCGGATGAAAAACTGTTTTTT.

This clone was counted once. The rearrangement uses TRBV27 and TRBJ2-1; a weak D match, TRBD2 (5 bases). V was clipped by 8 bases and J by 7 bases, with 24 bases between them. The length of the CDR3 is 16 residues. CDR1 is MNHEY and CDR2 is SMNVEV in the germline V gene (reference sequence). CDR3 sequence reads: CASSWLTGNIGNEQFF. CDR3 bases: TGTGCCAGCTCCTGGCTCACCGGGAATATAGGTAATGAGCAGTTCTTC.

V and J are TRBV15 and TRBJ1-3; 7 bases are shared with TRBD1. The CDR3 consists of 18 residues. Germline lookup yields CDR1 LNHNV and CDR2 YYDKDF (reference sequence). V shed 1 base and J 2 bases; nucleotides not matched to a gene: 11. The CDR3 spells CATSRGKGAGVPGNTIYF. CDR3 sequence (DNA): TGTGCCACCAGCAGAGGTAAGGGGGCTGGGGTTCCTGGAAACACCATATATTTT.

The rearrangement joins TRBV6-5 to TRBJ2-7; D gene uncertain. The CDR3 totals 14 residues. CDR1 is MNHEY, CDR2 SVGAGI, per germline. V shed 6 bases and J shed 5 bases, with 17 bases lying between them. CDR3 coding DNA: TGTGCCAGCAGGGACCTACTTTCGGGCCACGAGCAGTACTTC. Amino acid sequence: CASRDLLSGHEQYF.

The J gene is TRBJ2-1, the V gene TRBV25-1, with 9 bases fitting TRBD2. There are 15 residues in the CDR3. Germline lookup yields CDR1 MGHDK and CDR2 SYGVNS. The trim removed 10 bases at V and 6 bases at J, leaving 13 bases unmatched. CDR3: CATLSGLAGPNEQFF. CDR3 nucleotide sequence: TGTGCCACCCTCTCCGGGCTAGCGGGGCCCAATGAGCAGTTCTTC.

A single count supports this clone. This sequence joins TRBV5-6 and TRBJ2-7; no clear D gene. The CDR3 loop spans 12 amino acids. With 4 bases removed from V and 2 bases from J, the gap between germline ends came to 7 bases. Germline CDR1 SGHDT, CDR2 YYEEEE. CDR3 sequence (DNA): TGTGCCAGCAGCGTAACCGCCTACGAGCAGTACTTC. It specifies CASSVTAYEQYF.

This chain connects TRBV11-2 to TRBJ2-7, with 11 bases matching TRBD2. The V gene's germline CDR1 is SGHAT and CDR2 FQNNGV. The CDR3 runs 15 residues. The J segment lost 4 bases and the V segment lost 2 bases, leaving 4 bases of the junction unmatched. The CDR3 bases are TGTGCCAGCAGCTTAACTAGCGGGGGTATGTACGAGCAGTACTTC. It yields the protein CASSLTSGGMYEQYF.

This clone was counted a single time. The chain recombines TRBV2 with TRBJ1-2, with D maybe TRBD1 (6 bases). The CDR3 totals 13 residues. Germline V gives CDR1 SNHLY, CDR2 FYNNEI. The V end was cut by 9 bases, the J end by 3 bases, with 14 bases between. The CDR3 reads CARRTGHDYGYTF. For the CDR3, the DNA is TGTGCCAGACGGACGGGACACGACTATGGCTACACCTTC.

This rearrangement joins TRBV9 to TRBJ2-2; D is undetermined. The CDR3 runs 16 residues. V was trimmed by 5 bases and J by 2 bases, leaving 16 bases between them. The germline gives CDR1 SGDLS, CDR2 YYNGEE. The CDR3 protein is CASSHHLGRNTGELFF. CDR3 DNA sequence: TGTGCCAGCAGTCACCATCTCGGCAGAAACACCGGGGAGCTGTTTTTT.

This chain connects TRBV18 to TRBJ1-1; D unresolved. Germline V gene lookup returns CDR1 KGHSH and CDR2 LQKENI. Trimming stripped 0 bases from V and 1 base from J, with 12 bases between. The CDR3 is 16 amino acids. Here the CDR3 reads CASSPPRSDWNTEAFF. CDR3 coding DNA: TGTGCCAGCTCACCACCCAGGTCCGACTGGAACACTGAAGCTTTCTTT.

This chain uses TRBV6-1 with TRBJ1-1; 11 nucleotides agree with TRBD1. Germline loops: CDR1 MNHNS, CDR2 SASEGT. The V gene end was trimmed by 7 bases and the J gene end by 3 bases; junction bases not matched to a gene: 7. The CDR3 runs to 15 residues. The CDR3 DNA reads TGTGCCAGCAATAAACCGGGACAGGGGGACACTGAAGCTTTCTTT. Translating it yields CASNKPGQGDTEAFF.

J is TRBJ2-7 and V is TRBV9; 9 bases map to TRBD2. The CDR3 is made up of 15 amino acids. Trimming took 0 bases from V and 4 from J; bases not matched to a gene: 5. Germline V lookup: CDR1 SGDLS, CDR2 YYNGEE. The CDR3 bases are TGTGCCAGCAGCGTAGACGGTCTAGCGGGGTACGAGCAGTACTTC. Amino acids: CASSVDGLAGYEQYF.